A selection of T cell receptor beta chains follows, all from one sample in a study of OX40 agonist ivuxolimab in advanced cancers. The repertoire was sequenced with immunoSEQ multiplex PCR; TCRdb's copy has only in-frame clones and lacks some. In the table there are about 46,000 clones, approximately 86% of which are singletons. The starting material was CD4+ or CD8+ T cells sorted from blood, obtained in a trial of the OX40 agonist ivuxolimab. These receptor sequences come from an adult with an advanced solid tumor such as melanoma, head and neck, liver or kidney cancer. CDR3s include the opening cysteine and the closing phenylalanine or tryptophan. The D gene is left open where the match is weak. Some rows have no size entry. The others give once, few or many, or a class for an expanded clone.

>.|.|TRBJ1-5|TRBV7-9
CATGELGNQPQHF
TGTGCCACCGGGGAATTGGGCAATCAGCCCCAGCATTTT
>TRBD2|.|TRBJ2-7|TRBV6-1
CASSEPSGYEQYF
TGTGCCAGCAGTGAGCCTAGCGGCTACGAGCAGTACTTC
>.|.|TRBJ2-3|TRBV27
CASSLGAEDTQYF
TGTGCCAGCAGTTTGGGGGCAGAAGATACGCAGTATTTT
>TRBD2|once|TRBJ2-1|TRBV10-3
CAISGGRAPDEQFF
TGTGCCATCAGTGGCGGGAGAGCCCCGGATGAGCAGTTCTTC
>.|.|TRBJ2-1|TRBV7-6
CASSMSRSVDNEQFF
TGTGCCAGCAGCATGAGTAGATCGGTGGACAATGAGCAGTTCTTC
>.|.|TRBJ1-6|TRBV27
CASSRQENNSPLHF
TGTGCCAGCAGCCGACAGGAGAACAATTCACCCCTCCACTTT
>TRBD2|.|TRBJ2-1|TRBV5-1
CASSKRLAGDNEQFF
TGCGCCAGCAGCAAGCGACTAGCGGGGGACAATGAGCAGTTCTTC
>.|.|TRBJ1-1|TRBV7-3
CASSPPLGTHTEAFF
TGTGCCAGCAGCCCGCCCCTCGGGACCCACACTGAAGCTTTCTTT
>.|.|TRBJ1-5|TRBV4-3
CASSQDANSNQPQHF
TGCGCCAGCAGCCAAGACGCGAATAGCAATCAGCCCCAGCATTTT
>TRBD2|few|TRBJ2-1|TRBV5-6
CASRNEREGVFNNEQFF
TGTGCCAGCAGGAACGAGCGGGAGGGCGTTTTCAACAATGAGCAGTTCTTC